One sample yielded the 18 T cell receptor beta chains listed below, sequenced in a study of shared clonotypes between healthy human individuals. Naive CD8 cells comprised CD45RO-negative, CCR7-positively selected cells, excluding terminally differentiated effector memory CD45RA+ cells. Data came from immunoSEQ multiplex PCR; TCRdb stores just in-frame clones and leaves some out. The repertoire holds around 1.9 million clones, with about 93% as singletons. What was sequenced was naive CD8+ T cells from PBMCs. The receptors shown here come from a man aged 18 to 30 in good health. Some clones in this sample may be carry-over from other donors' samples.

This clone was observed once. V is TRBV29-1 and J is TRBJ2-1, with D perhaps TRBD2 (6 bases). Trimming removed 7 bases at V and 1 base at J, with 20 bases between. This CDR3 is built from 16 residues. CDR1 SQVTM and CDR2 ANQGSEA come from the germline V gene. The CDR3 loop is CSARPGPGVSYNEQFF. CDR3 DNA sequence: TGCAGCGCCCGCCCTGGACCGGGGGTGTCCTACAATGAGCAGTTCTTC.

The V call is TRBV6-5, the J call TRBJ2-7; D remains ambiguous. From germline, CDR1 is MNHEY and CDR2 SVGAGI. The CDR3 consists of 16 residues. V was clipped by 2 bases and J by 2 bases, with 16 bases between them. The CDR3 DNA sequence: TGTGCCAGCAGTTACGCTACAGTCGATATTACCTACGAGCAGTACTTC. It codes for CASSYATVDITYEQYF.

The gene calls are TRBV6-4 and TRBJ2-5; no clear D gene. This CDR3 has 13 residues. Germline V CDR1 and CDR2: MRHNA, SNTAGT. V lost 2 bases, J lost 0 bases, and 4 bases lay in between. CDR3: CASSDLHQETQYF. The CDR3 DNA reads TGTGCCAGCAGTGACCTACACCAAGAGACCCAGTACTTC.

The chain carries TRBV5-7 and TRBJ2-2, with 7 bases aligning to TRBD1. TRBV5-7 carries the ORF label, with uncertain function. J lost 2 bases, V lost 1 base, and 5 bases had no gene match. The CDR3 is 16 amino acids. In DNA form, the CDR3 reads TGTGCCAGCAGCTTGTTGGACAGGACTAACACCGGGGAGCTGTTTTTT. Translating gives CASSLLDRTNTGELFF.

The rearrangement joins TRBV27 to TRBJ1-5, with 7 bases that match TRBD1. This CDR3 is built from 14 residues. With 3 bases clipped from V and 7 bases from J, the junction kept 6 bases outside the gene matches. CDR1 and CDR2 from the germline V gene are MNHEY and SMNVEV (reference sequence). CDR3 loop: CASSLVGGWQPQHF. As DNA, the CDR3 is TGTGCCAGCAGTTTGGTAGGGGGCTGGCAGCCCCAGCATTTT.

V and J are TRBV7-8 and TRBJ2-1; D unresolved. The V and J ends lost 0 bases and 9 bases respectively, with 12 bases between them. The germline CDR1 and CDR2 sequences are SGHVS and FQNEAQ. The CDR3 has 14 amino acids. The CDR3 coding sequence is TGTGCCAGCAGCTTAGCCAGGCTGCTAGGTGAGCAGTTCTTC. Translation: CASSLARLLGEQFF.

V and J are TRBV7-8 and TRBJ2-6; D is tentatively TRBD1 or TRBD2 (5 bases each). CDR1 and CDR2 (germline): SGHVS, FQNEAQ. V dropped 3 bases and J dropped 4 bases, with 13 bases sitting between them. CDR3 length: 16 amino acids. Here the CDR3 DNA reads TGTGCCAGCAGCTTCCAATCAGGGACCGGGGCCAACGTCCTGACTTTC. It codes for CASSFQSGTGANVLTF.

This clone was observed once. This chain uses TRBV29-1 with TRBJ2-5; TRBD1 aligns across 9 bases. The last part of the DNA fits TRBJ2-7 better; the J call may be wrong. The CDR3 is made up of 13 amino acids. Germline-derived CDR1 and CDR2 are SQVTM and ANQGSEA. CDR3 protein: CSVEGTGVHEQYF. The CDR3, as DNA: TGCAGCGTTGAAGGGACAGGGGTGCACGAGCAGTACTTC.

This chain uses TRBV7-2 with TRBJ1-2; 8 bases are a match to TRBD1. CDR1 and CDR2 from the germline V gene are SGHTA and FQGNSA. The CDR3 has 15 residues. Trimming at V came to 5 bases and at J to 5 bases, leaving 10 bases not matched to a gene. CDR3 DNA sequence: TGTGCCAGCAGCCCCTCCGGGACAGGACGGTATGGCTACACCTTC. It is translated as CASSPSGTGRYGYTF.

The chain uses TRBV19 and TRBJ1-1; no reliable D call. The germline CDR1 and CDR2 sequences are LNHDA and SQIVND (reference sequence). V was shortened by 5 bases and J by 3 bases, with 7 bases between the two germline ends. This CDR3 is 12 amino acids long. CDR3 nucleotide sequence: TGTGCCAGTAGTTTCGGAGACACTGAAGCTTTCTTT. Protein product: CASSFGDTEAFF. Drawing the rest from reference TRBV19 and TRBJ1-1, the complete variable domain is DGGITQSPKYLFRKEGQNVTLSCEQNLNHDAMYWYRQDPGQGLRLIYYSQIVNDFQKGDIAEGYSVSREKKESFPLTVTSAQKNPTAFYLCASSFGDTEAFFGQGTRLTVV.

The chain links TRBV27 to TRBJ2-1; D uncertain. V lost 8 bases, J lost 8 bases, and 16 bases lay in between. Germline CDR1 MNHEY, CDR2 SMNVEV (reference sequence). The CDR3 runs 13 residues. CDR3 bases: TGTGCCAGCTCACTGGGGTTGTGGGATGAGCAGTTCTTC. Translated: CASSLGLWDEQFF.

The J gene is TRBJ2-7, the V gene TRBV15; TRBD1 agrees at 11 bases. Trimming removed 0 bases from V and 0 bases from J; junction bases left unmatched: 4. The germline V gene encodes CDR1 LNHNV and CDR2 YYDKDF (reference sequence). The CDR3 has 17 residues. The chain's CDR3 is CATSRDYGTGGSYEQYF. The CDR3 DNA sequence: TGTGCCACCAGCAGAGATTATGGGACAGGGGGCTCCTACGAGCAGTACTTC.

There are a few counts of this clone. V gene TRBV27 combines with J gene TRBJ1-1; TRBD1 matches 9 bases. CDR3 length: 16 amino acids. After removal of 2 bases from V and 5 bases from J, the junction contained 9 bases not matched to a gene. Germline values: CDR1 MNHEY, CDR2 SMNVEV (reference sequence). The CDR3, as DNA: TGTGCCAGCAGTTTAAGGGTACAGGGGGCGCGGACTGAAGCTTTCTTT. Its protein is CASSLRVQGARTEAFF.

Concerning this clone itself: The sample holds other DNA sequences that translate to the same CDR3. The chain couples TRBV7-2 to TRBJ2-7; D possibly corresponds to TRBD2 (6 bases). Germline lookup yields CDR1 SGHTA and CDR2 FQGNSA. Trimming shortened V by 1 base and J by 1 base, and 11 bases separated the two germline ends. The CDR3 extends over 15 amino acids. The CDR3 DNA reads TGTGCCAGCAGCTTAGTTGGGGGGAAATCCTACGAGCAGTACTTC. Its translation is CASSLVGGKSYEQYF.

The chain uses TRBV7-9 and TRBJ2-7; tentatively, D is TRBD1 or TRBD2 (5 bases each). CDR1 and CDR2 from the germline V gene are SEHNR and FQNEAQ (reference sequence). The CDR3 has 15 residues. V dropped 5 bases and J dropped 2 bases, with 16 bases sitting between them. CDR3 loop: CASSGDGGPTYEQYF. CDR3 DNA: TGTGCCAGCAGCGGGGACGGCGGACCTACCTACGAGCAGTACTTC.

CDR3 residues: CASSLPGQVSSYEQYF. Written as DNA, the CDR3 is TGTGCCAGCAGCCTCCCAGGACAGGTTAGCTCCTACGAGCAGTACTTC. This sequence joins TRBV28 and TRBJ2-7; 7 bases align to TRBD1. V dropped 6 bases and J dropped 0; count of bases not matched to a gene: 11. The CDR3 consists of 16 residues. CDR1 and CDR2 (germline): MDHEN, SYDVKM. The full variable domain, its missing parts supplied by reference TRBV28 and TRBJ2-7, is DVKVTQSSRYLVKRTGEKVFLECVQDMDHENMFWYRQDPGLGLRLIYFSYDVKMKEKGDIPEGYSVSREKKERFSLILESASTNQTSMYLCASSLPGQVSSYEQYFGPGTRLTVT.

This chain connects TRBV6-5 to TRBJ1-4; D ambiguous. The CDR3 is made up of 15 amino acids. Germline loops: CDR1 MNHEY, CDR2 SVGAGI. With 4 bases removed from V and 3 bases from J, the gap between germline ends came to 12 bases. The CDR3 bases are TGTGCCAGCAGTTCAGAGGACGGTTCTAATGAAAAACTGTTTTTT. Its translation: CASSSEDGSNEKLFF.

The chain is built from TRBV5-5 and TRBJ2-7; D perhaps matches TRBD2 (6 bases). The germline V and J ends were trimmed by 1 base and 2 bases, with 13 bases remaining between them. Looked up from germline, CDR1 is SGHKS and CDR2 is YYEKEE (reference sequence). The CDR3 is 15 residues long. The CDR3 coding sequence is TGTGCCAGCAGCTTGCGTCGGGAGACCGCCTACGAGCAGTACTTC. Translated: CASSLRRETAYEQYF.